Listed below are T cell receptor beta chains from one sample, sequenced in a study of blood T cell repertoires in COVID-19. Here immunoSEQ multiplex PCR was the method, and the copy in TCRdb shows in-frame clones only, minus some. The sample has under 300,000 clones; under 85% are singletons. The sample was peripheral blood. These receptor sequences come from a man aged 25-40 years who had recovered from COVID-19. Both conserved end residues are part of each CDR3. D genes are given only for firm matches. Where a row states a size, it is once, few, many or the class of an expanded clone; other rows omit it.

TRBJ2-7,TRBV9,NA,NA,CASSGGQRPYEQYF,TGTGCCAGCAGCGGCGGACAGCGTCCCTACGAGCAGTACTTC
TRBJ1-2,TRBV5-4,TRBD1,NA,CASGGTGSILSANYGYTF,TGTGCCAGCGGGGGGACAGGGTCTATTTTGTCGGCCAACTATGGCTACACCTTC
TRBJ1-1,TRBV5-1,TRBD1,few,CASSLNRDREAFF,TGCGCCAGCAGCTTGAACCGGGACAGAGAAGCTTTCTTT
TRBJ1-4,TRBV29-1,NA,NA,CSVSVRRTATSNEKLFF,TGCAGCGTTTCCGTCCGGAGGACCGCTACCTCAAATGAAAAACTGTTTTTT
TRBJ1-5,TRBV19,NA,NA,CASKEGFRDQPQHF,TGTGCCAGTAAGGAGGGCTTCAGGGATCAGCCCCAGCATTTT
TRBJ1-5,TRBV27,TRBD1,NA,CASSSVPRSGGSNQPQHF,TGTGCCAGCAGTTCTGTTCCCCGGTCAGGGGGTAGCAATCAGCCCCAGCATTTT
TRBJ2-2,TRBV6-5,TRBD2,many,CASLAGEYTGELFF,TGTGCCAGTCTAGCGGGGGAGTACACCGGGGAGCTGTTTTTT
TRBJ2-7,TRBV10-2,NA,once,CASSTGPIEVEQYF,TGCGCCAGCAGCACAGGGCCCATTGAGGTGGAGCAGTACTTC
TRBJ1-1,TRBV6-5,NA,NA,CASRVGQYTEAFF,TGTGCCAGCAGAGTTGGACAGTACACTGAAGCTTTCTTT
TRBJ1-1,TRBV5-8,NA,once,CASSWGGADTEAFF,TGTGCCAGCAGCTGGGGTGGGGCAGACACTGAAGCTTTCTTT
TRBJ2-7,TRBV20-1,NA,NA,CSARDTGEQYF,TGCAGTGCTAGAGACACGGGCGAGCAGTACTTC
TRBJ1-2,TRBV29-1,NA,NA,CSVEGRGGYTF,TGCAGCGTTGAGGGCAGGGGTGGCTACACCTTC
TRBJ1-5,TRBV7-2,NA,NA,CASSPTRGQPQHF,TGTGCCAGCAGCCCCACGCGGGGTCAGCCCCAGCATTTT
TRBJ1-5,TRBV5-1,NA,NA,CASSLRYRASNQPQHF,TGCGCCAGCAGCTTGAGGTACAGGGCGAGCAATCAGCCCCAGCATTTT
TRBJ1-4,TRBV5-1,TRBD1,NA,CASSLVPGQAEKLFF,TGCGCCAGCAGCTTGGTTCCGGGACAGGCGGAAAAACTGTTTTTT
TRBJ1-4,TRBV7-9,TRBD1,NA,CASSSRTGGEKLFF,TGTGCCAGCAGCTCGCGGACAGGCGGTGAAAAACTGTTTTTT
TRBJ2-3,TRBV9,NA,once,CASSVEQGTTDTQYF,TGTGCCAGCAGCGTAGAGCAGGGCACCACAGATACGCAGTATTTT
TRBJ1-1,TRBV7-2,NA,NA,CASSLVGSFRTEAFF,TGTGCCAGCAGCTTAGTAGGGAGTTTTAGGACTGAAGCTTTCTTT